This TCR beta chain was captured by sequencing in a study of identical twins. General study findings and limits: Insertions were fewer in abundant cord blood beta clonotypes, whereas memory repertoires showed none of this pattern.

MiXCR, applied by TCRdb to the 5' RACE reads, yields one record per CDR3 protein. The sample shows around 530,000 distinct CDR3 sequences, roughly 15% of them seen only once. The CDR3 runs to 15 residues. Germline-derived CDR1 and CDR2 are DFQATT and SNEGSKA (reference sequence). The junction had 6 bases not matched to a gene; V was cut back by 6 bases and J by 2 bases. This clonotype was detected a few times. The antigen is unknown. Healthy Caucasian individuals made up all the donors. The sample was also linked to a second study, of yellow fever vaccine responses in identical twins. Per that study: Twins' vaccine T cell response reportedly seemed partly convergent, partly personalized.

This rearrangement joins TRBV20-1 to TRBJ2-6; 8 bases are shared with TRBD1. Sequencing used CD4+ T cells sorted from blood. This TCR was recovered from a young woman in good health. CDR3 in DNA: TGCAGTGCAACCACAGGGGGAGCTGGGGCCAACGTCCTGACTTTC. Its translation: CSATTGGAGANVLTF.